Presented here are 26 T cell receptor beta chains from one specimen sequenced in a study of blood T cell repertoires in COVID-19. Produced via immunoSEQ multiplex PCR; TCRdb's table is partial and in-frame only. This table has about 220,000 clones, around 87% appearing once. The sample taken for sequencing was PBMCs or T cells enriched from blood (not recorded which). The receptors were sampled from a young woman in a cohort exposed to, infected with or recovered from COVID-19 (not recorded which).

The DNA for the CDR3 is TGCGCCAGCAGCCAACAGCGGGAGTCCACCGGGGAGCTGTTTTTT. This encodes CASSQQRESTGELFF. This chain links TRBV5-1 with TRBJ2-2; 8 nucleotides align to TRBD2. The CDR3 has 15 residues. Germline V gives CDR1 SGHRS, CDR2 YFSETQ. Trimming removed 4 bases from V and 4 bases from J; junction bases left unmatched: 6.

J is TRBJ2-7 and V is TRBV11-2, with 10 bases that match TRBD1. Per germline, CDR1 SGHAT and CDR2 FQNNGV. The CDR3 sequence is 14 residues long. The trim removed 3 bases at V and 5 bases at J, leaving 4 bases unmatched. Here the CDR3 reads CASSFDRGLNEQYF. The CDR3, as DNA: TGTGCCAGCAGCTTCGACAGGGGGCTCAACGAGCAGTACTTC.

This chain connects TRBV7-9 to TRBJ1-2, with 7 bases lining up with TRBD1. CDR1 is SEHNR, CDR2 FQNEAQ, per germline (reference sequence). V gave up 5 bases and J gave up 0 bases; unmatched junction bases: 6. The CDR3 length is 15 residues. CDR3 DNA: TGTGCCAGCAGCCCCCAGGGGGGCCCTAACTATGGCTACACCTTC. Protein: CASSPQGGPNYGYTF.

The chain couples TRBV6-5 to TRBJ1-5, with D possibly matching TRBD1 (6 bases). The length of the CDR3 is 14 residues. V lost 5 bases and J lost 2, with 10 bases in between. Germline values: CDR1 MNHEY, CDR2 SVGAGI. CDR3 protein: CASSPNRGNQPQHF. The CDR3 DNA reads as TGTGCCAGCAGTCCGAACAGGGGCAATCAGCCCCAGCATTTT.

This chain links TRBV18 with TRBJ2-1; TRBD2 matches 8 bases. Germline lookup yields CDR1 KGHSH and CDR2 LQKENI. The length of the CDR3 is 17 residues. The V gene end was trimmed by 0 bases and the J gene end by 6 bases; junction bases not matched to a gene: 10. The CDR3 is CASSPPEGLGHLNEQFF. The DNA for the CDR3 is TGTGCCAGCTCACCACCGGAGGGACTAGGGCACCTCAATGAGCAGTTCTTC.

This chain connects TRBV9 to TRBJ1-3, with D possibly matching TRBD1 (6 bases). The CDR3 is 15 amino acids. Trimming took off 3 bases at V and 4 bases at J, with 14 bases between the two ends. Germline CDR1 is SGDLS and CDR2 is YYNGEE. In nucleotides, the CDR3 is TGTGCCAGCAGCGCAGGACAGTCTCTGGGAAACACCATATATTTT. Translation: CASSAGQSLGNTIYF.

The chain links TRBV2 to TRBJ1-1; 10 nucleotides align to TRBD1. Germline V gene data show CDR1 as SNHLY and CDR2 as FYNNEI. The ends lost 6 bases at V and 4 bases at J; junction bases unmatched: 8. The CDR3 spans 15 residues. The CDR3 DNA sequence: TGTGCCAGCAGGAGGGGGTGGACAGGGGGCACTGAAGCTTTCTTT. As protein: CASRRGWTGGTEAFF.

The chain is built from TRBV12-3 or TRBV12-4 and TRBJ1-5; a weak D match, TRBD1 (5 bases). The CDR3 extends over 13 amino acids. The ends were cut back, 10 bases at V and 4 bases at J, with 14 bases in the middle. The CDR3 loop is CATSGEINQPQHF. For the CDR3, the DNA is TGTGCCACCTCGGGGGAGATTAATCAGCCCCAGCATTTT.

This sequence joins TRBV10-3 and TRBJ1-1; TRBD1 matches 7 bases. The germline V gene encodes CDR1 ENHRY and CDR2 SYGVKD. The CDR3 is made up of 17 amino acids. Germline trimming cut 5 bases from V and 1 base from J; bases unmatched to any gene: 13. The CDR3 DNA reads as TGTGCCATCAGTAGTTTTCCGGGACAGCCATCGAACACTGAAGCTTTCTTT. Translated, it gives CAISSFPGQPSNTEAFF.

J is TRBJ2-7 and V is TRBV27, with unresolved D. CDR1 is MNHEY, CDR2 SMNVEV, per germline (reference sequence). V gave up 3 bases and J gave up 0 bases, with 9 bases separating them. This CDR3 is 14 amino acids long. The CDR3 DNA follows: TGTGCCAGCAGTTTTGGCGGAAGCTCCTACGAGCAGTACTTC. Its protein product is CASSFGGSSYEQYF.

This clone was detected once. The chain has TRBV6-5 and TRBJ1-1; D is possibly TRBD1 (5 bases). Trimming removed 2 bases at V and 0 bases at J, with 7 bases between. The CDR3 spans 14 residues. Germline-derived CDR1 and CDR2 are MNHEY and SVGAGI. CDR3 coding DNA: TGTGCCAGCAGTTACGGACAAATGAACACTGAAGCTTTCTTT. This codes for CASSYGQMNTEAFF.

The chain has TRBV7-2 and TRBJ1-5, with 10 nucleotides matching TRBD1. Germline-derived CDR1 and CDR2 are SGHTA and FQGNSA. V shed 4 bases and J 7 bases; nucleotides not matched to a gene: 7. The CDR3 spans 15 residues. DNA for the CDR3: TGTGCCAGCAGCTGGGACAGGGGTTTTGGACAGCCCCAGCATTTT. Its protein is CASSWDRGFGQPQHF.

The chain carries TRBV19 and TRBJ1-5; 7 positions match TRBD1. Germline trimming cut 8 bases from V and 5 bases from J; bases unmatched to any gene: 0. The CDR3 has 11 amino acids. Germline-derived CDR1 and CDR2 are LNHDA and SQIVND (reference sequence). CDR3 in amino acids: CASGQDQPQHF. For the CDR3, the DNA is TGTGCCAGTGGACAGGATCAGCCCCAGCATTTT.

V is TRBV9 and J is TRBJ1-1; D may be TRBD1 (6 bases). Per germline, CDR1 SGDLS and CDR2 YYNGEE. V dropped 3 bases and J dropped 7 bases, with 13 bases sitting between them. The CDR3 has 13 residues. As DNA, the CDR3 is TGTGCCAGCAGCGCGGCTTCAGGGGATGAAGCTTTCTTT. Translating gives CASSAASGDEAFF.

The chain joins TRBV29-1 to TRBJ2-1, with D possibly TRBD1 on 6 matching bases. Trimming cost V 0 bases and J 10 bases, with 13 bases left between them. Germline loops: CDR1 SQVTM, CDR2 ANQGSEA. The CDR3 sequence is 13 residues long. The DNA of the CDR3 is TGCAGCGTTGAAGATCAGGGGCGGTGGGAGCAGTTCTTC. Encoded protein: CSVEDQGRWEQFF.

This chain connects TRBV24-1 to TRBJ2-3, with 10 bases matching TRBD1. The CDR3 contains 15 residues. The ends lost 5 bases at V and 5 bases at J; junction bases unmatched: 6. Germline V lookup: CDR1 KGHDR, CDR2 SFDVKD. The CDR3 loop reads CATSVGQGREDTQYF. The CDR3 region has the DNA TGTGCCACCAGTGTGGGACAGGGGCGAGAAGATACGCAGTATTTT.

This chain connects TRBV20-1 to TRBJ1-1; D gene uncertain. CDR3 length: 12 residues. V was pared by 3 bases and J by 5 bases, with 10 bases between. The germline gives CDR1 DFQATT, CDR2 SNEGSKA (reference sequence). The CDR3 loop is CSASPSRTEAFF. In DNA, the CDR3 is TGCAGTGCTAGTCCCTCTCGGACTGAAGCTTTCTTT.

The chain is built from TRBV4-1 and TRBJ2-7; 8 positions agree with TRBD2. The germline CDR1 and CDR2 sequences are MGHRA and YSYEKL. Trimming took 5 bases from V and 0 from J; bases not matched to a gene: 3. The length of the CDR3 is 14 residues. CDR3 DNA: TGCGCCAGCAGCTCCAGCGGGAGCTCCTACGAGCAGTACTTC. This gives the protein CASSSSGSSYEQYF.

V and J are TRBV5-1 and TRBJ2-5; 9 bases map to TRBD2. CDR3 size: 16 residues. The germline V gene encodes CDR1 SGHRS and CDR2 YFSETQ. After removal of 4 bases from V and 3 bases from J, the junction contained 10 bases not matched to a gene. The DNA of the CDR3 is TGCGCCAGCAGCGTGCGCGGGGGGGTTTGGAAAGAGACCCAGTACTTC. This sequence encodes CASSVRGGVWKETQYF.

The CDR3 region is CASSPLGEVNTEAFF. The DNA of the CDR3 is TGTGCCAGCTCACCCTTGGGGGAGGTGAACACTGAAGCTTTCTTT. This sequence joins TRBV18 and TRBJ1-1; D may be TRBD1 (5 bases). CDR1 and CDR2 (germline): KGHSH, LQKENI. Deletions cut 3 bases from V and 0 bases from J, with 11 bases between. The CDR3 is 15 residues long. Full variable domain (missing parts from reference TRBV18 and TRBJ1-1): NAGVMQNPRHLVRRRGQEARLRCSPMKGHSHVYWYRQLPEEGLKFMVYLQKENIIDESGMPKERFSAEFPKEGPSILRIQQVVRGDSAAYFCASSPLGEVNTEAFFGQGTRLTVV.

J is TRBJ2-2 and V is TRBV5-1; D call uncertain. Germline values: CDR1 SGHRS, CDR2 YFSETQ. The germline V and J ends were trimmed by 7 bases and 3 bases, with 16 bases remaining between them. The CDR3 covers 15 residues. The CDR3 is CASSSLGSDTGELFF. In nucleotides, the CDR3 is TGCGCCAGCTCCTCGCTCGGGTCTGACACCGGGGAGCTGTTTTTT.

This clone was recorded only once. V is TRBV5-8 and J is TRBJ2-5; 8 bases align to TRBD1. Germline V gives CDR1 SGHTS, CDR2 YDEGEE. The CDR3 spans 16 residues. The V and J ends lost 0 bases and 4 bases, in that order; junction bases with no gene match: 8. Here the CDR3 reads CASSLGDRGSGETQYF. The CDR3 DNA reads TGTGCCAGCAGCTTGGGTGACAGGGGCTCCGGAGAGACCCAGTACTTC. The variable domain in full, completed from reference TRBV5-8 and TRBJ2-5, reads EAGVTQSPTHLIKTRGQQATLRCSPISGHTSVYWYQQALGLGLQFLLWYDEGEERNRGNFPPRFSGRQFPNYSSELNVNALELEDSALYLCASSLGDRGSGETQYFGPGTRLLVL.

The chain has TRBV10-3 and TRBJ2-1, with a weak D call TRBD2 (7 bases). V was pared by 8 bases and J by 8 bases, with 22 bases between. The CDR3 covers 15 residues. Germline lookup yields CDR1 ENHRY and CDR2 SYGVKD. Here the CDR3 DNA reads TGTGCCATCGAGGGGGGAACGGGAGGCACCCATGAGCAGTTCTTC. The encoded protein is CAIEGGTGGTHEQFF.

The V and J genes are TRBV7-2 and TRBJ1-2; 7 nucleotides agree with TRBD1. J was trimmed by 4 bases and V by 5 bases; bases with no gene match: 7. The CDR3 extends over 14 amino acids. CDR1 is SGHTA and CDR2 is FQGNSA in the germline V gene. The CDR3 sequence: CASSPMTGFYGYTF. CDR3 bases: TGTGCCAGCAGCCCTATGACAGGGTTCTATGGCTACACCTTC. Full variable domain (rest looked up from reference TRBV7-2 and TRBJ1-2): GAGVSQSPSNKVTEKGKDVELRCDPISGHTALYWYRQSLGQGLEFLIYFQGNSAPDKSGLPSDRFSAERTGGSVSTLTIQRTQQEDSAVYLCASSPMTGFYGYTFGSGTRLTVV.

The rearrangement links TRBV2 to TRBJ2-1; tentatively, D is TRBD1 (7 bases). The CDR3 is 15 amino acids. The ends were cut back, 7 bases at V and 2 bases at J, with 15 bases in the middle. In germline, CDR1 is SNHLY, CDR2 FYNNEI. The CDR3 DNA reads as TGTGCCAGCACCCAGGGGGGTTGGGCCTACAATGAGCAGTTCTTC. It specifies CASTQGGWAYNEQFF.

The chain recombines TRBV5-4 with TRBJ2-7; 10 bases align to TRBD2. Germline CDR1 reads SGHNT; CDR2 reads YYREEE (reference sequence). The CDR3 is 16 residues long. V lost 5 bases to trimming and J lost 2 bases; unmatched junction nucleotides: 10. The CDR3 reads CASSPGGAGGTYEQYF. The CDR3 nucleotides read TGTGCCAGCAGTCCGGGGGGAGCGGGAGGGACCTACGAGCAGTACTTC. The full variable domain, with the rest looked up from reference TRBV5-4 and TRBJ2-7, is ETGVTQSPTHLIKTRGQQVTLRCSSQSGHNTVSWYQQALGQGPQFIFQYYREEENGRGNFPPRFSGLQFPNYSSELNVNALELDDSALYLCASSPGGAGGTYEQYFGPGTRLTVT.